This TCR beta chain is from a study of cytomegalovirus exposure and HLA in healthy donors. Findings of the study overall: In vitro assays verified that three CMV-associated chains recognized CMV antigens specifically. Most TCR sequences proved rare, with some public TCRs found in many donors.

Researchers ran the PCR with 60 Vbeta and 13 Jbeta primers. Only in-frame clones appear in the TCRdb table, and some are missing; sequencing was by immunoSEQ multiplex PCR. The table has approximately 180,000 clones, 75% to 90% seen once. This CDR3 spans 13 amino acids. Looked up from germline, CDR1 is MGHRA and CDR2 is YSYEKL. The V end was cut by 6 bases, the J end by 5 bases, with 11 bases between. This clone was seen a few times. Its antigen is unidentified. The source material was PBMCs. The sequence was collected from a man aged 25-45 years in good health and CMV-seropositive. The chain is built from TRBV4-1 and TRBJ2-4, with D tentatively TRBD2 (5 bases). CDR3 sequence: CASRTPEENIQYF. CDR3 DNA sequence: TGCGCCAGCAGAACCCCGGAGGAAAACATTCAGTACTTC.